This TCR beta chain was captured by sequencing in a study of early T cells in non-severe SARS-CoV-2 infection. This CDR3 comprises 16 residues. Germline V lookup: CDR1 SGHRS, CDR2 YFSETQ. V lost 2 bases, J lost 7 bases, and 9 bases stayed unmatched. Ten or more counts support this clonotype. TCRdb recomputed calls from the 5' RACE reads with MiXCR, one row per CDR3 protein. The repertoire includes some 22,000 distinct CDR3 sequences, roughly 4.7% of them detected once, and approximately 7.8% sits in the top ten. The specimen was whole blood. The rearrangement joins TRBV5-1 to TRBJ2-1, with 10 bases matching TRBD2. The clonotype was recovered from an adult who was a healthcare worker with PCR-confirmed SARS-CoV-2 infection or an uninfected control (not recorded which). As DNA, the CDR3 is TGCGCCAGCAGCTTCAAAGCGGGGGGGCCGAGTAATGAGCAGTTCTTC. This encodes CASSFKAGGPSNEQFF.